Reported below is one T cell receptor (beta chain). The target antigen is unknown. These data come from a study of T-cell memory formation after mild COVID-19. Using constant-segment primers, 5'RACE produced TCR alpha and TCR beta cDNA libraries carrying sample barcodes and UMIs. TCRdb processed the 5' RACE reads anew with MiXCR; each CDR3 protein has one entry. The table has fewer than 700,000 distinct CDR3 sequences, about 22% seen once. Unmatched junction bases numbered 6, after V lost 6 bases and J lost 9 bases. The CDR3 consists of 14 residues. Study findings and constraints: Clones from the second wave (peaking day 37) had unconfirmed SARS-CoV-2 specificity. For contracting clones, CD4+ ones sat mainly in CM and EM, CD8+ in EMRA.

The TCR was taken from an adult woman who had mild COVID-19 (a few samples of this study predate the infection). Cell type and time point are not known. Sequencing used PBMCs or a T cell subset sorted from them (not recorded which). This sequence joins TRBV12-3 or TRBV12-4 and TRBJ2-1; TRBD2 agrees at 12 bases. CDR3 in DNA: TGTGCCAGCAGGACTAGCGGGAGATCTGGTGAGCAGTTCTTC. It specifies CASRTSGRSGEQFF.